This T cell receptor beta chain was observed in a study of blood T cell repertoires in COVID-19. Study information: COVID-19 samples collected from the United States, Italy and Spain covered acute and convalescent phases. T cells, B-cell-depleted T cells, or PBMCs supplied cDNA or gDNA.

Seattle researchers signed up patients amid active infection and tracked them longitudinally. Authors' methods: From reference gene primer amplification, estimates of nucleated cell counts were derived. Method: immunoSEQ multiplex PCR; TCRdb's copy keeps in-frame clones and lacks some. The V and J calls and the clone size are those of that table, but D and trimming were determined from the DNA. The table has 250,000 or so clones, nearly 95% seen once. The CDR3 consists of 13 residues. V dropped 3 bases and J dropped 5 bases, with 10 bases sitting between them. Sequencing was carried out using peripheral blood. The rearrangement links TRBV12-3 or TRBV12-4 to TRBJ2-5; possibly TRBD2 for D (6 bases). The clonotype comes from a man aged 25 to 40 with COVID-19, enrolled during active disease. Written as DNA, the CDR3 is TGTGCCAGCAGTTTTCCGGAGGGGGAGACCCAGTACTTC. It translates to CASSFPEGETQYF.